One T cell receptor beta chain is described in this entry. Its antigen is unknown. No base quality information exists; no much larger clone differs at one position. The same DNA, extracted from blood mononuclear cells, served for both the TCR sequencing and the STAT3 sequencing. An Illumina MiSeq was used to sequence the TCRbeta libraries, yielding an average of approximately 39,000 productive templates per sample. Using multiplex PCR amplification, the immunoSEQ assay generated the TCRbeta CDR3 libraries. Processing in the source paper ran as follows. Repertoire diversity was computed as previously defined, with values near 0 indicating extremely monoclonal samples. The table comes from immuneACCESS by way of TCRdb, which keeps in-frame sequences with V and J called. Part of the clones is missing from these tables; in studies checked, under half for an unresolved V gene and the rest for unknown reasons. The DNA gave D and trimming, while V, J and clone size come from that table. The sample data list more than 4,500 clones, and under 85% of these were observed just once. In total, the top ten clones hold more than 80% of the sample.

This specimen belongs to a study of STAT3 mutations in large granular lymphocyte leukemia (dated by TCRdb to about 2019). For context, the study as a whole: Roughly half of the T-LGLL patients who were sequenced longitudinally carried canonical activating STAT3 mutations. Each patient was sequenced at an average of approximately 4 time points, ranging from 2 to 8 samplings. From an initial cohort of approximately 200 LGL patients, roughly 20 representative T-LGLL cases were chosen for longitudinal sequencing of TCRbeta and STAT3. Two patients with natural killer LGL leukemia were also sequenced longitudinally as controls within the study. More than half of T-LGLL patients received one or more immunosuppressive therapy regimens, with hematologic response in around 40% of those treated. To reconstruct clonal hierarchy and dynamics, serial deep sequencing of TCRbeta CDR3 and STAT3 was performed in patients with T-cell large granular lymphocyte leukemia.

The cysteine opens and the phenylalanine closes a CDR3 of 16 amino acids. Left in the record is the CDR3 DNA by itself, 48 bases read in frame from the first base. V sheds 4 bases and J sheds 4 bases, leaving 18 bases between their ends. As encoded in the germline V gene (reference sequence), CDR1 is SGHNT while CDR2 is YYREEE. Findings and caveats that apply to the study as a whole: Because no samples were available when a clone first appeared, clonal expansion was inferred from samplings taken at other points. Since codominant clonotypes persisted in some patients, a small but highly pathogenic clone may have gone undetected. Several patients had a dominant TCR clone burden greater than the STAT3 mutant burden, which suggests that the STAT3 mutation arose secondarily within a clone that had already expanded. In 6 of 18 patients, TCR clonotype switching occurred after therapy, and every newly emerging clone was STAT3 wild type. The linking of therapy response to changes in TCR clonal burden was complicated by variable intervals between samplings and differing treatment regimens. At least one immunodominant TCRbeta clonotype was present in every T-LGLL patient, and multiple immunodominant subclonotypes appeared in about half of the T-LGLL patients.

The sequenced sample consisted of peripheral blood mononuclear cells. This TCR derives from a man in his forties or fifties with T-cell large granular lymphocyte leukemia. Some clones in this sample may be carry-over from other donors' samples. The age is the age at diagnosis. The rearrangement combines TRBV5-4 with TRBJ2-1, with TRBD2 tentatively as D gene (7 bases match). The CDR3 has the sequence CASSRGASGIYNEQFF. DNA sequence: TGTGCCAGCAGCCGGGGGGCCTCCGGGATTTACAATGAGCAGTTCTTC.